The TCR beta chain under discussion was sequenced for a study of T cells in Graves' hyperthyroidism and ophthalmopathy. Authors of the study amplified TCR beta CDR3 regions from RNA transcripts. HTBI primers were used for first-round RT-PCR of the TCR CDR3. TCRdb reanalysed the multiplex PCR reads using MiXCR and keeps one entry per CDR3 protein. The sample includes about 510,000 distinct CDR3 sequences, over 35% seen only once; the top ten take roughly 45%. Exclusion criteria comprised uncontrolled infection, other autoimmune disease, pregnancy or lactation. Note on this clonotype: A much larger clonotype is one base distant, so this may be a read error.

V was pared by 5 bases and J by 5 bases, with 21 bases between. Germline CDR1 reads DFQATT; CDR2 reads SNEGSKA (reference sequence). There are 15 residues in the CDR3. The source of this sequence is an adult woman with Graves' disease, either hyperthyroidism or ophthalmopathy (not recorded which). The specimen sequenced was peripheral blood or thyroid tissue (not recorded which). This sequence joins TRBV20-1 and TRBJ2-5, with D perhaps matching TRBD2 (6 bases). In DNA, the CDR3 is TGCAGTGCTGCCGGAGGGGTTGGGTTGGGGGAGACCCAGTACTTC. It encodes CSAAGGVGLGETQYF.